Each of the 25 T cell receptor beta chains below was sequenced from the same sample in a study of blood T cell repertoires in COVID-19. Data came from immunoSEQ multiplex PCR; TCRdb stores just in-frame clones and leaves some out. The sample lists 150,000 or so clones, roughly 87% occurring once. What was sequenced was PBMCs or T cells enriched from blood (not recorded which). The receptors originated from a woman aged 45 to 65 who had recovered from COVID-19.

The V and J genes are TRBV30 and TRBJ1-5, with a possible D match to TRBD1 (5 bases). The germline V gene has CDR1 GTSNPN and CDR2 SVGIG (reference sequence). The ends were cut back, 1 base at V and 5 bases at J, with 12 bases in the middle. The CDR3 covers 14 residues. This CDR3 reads CAWSDTSGHQPQHF. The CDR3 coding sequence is TGTGCCTGGAGTGACACGTCAGGGCATCAGCCCCAGCATTTT. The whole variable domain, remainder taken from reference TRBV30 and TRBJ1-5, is SQTIHQWPATLVQPVGSPLSLECTVEGTSNPNLYWYRQAAGRGLQLLFYSVGIGQISSEVPQNLSASRPQDRQFILSSKKLLLSDSGFYLCAWSDTSGHQPQHFGDGTRLSIL.

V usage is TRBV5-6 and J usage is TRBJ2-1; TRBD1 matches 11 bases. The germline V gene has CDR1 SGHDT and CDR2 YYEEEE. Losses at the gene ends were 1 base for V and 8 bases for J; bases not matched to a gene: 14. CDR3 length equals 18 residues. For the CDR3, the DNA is TGTGCCAGCAGCTTGATGGTTCGAAGGCGGGACAGGGGGGATGAGCAGTTCTTC. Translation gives CASSLMVRRRDRGDEQFF.

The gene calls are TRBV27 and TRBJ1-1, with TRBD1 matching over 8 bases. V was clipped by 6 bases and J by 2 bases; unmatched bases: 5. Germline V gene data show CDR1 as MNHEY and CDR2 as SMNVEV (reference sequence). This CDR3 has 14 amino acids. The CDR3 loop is CASRAGGTNTEAFF. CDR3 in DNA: TGTGCCAGCAGAGCAGGGGGCACCAACACTGAAGCTTTCTTT.

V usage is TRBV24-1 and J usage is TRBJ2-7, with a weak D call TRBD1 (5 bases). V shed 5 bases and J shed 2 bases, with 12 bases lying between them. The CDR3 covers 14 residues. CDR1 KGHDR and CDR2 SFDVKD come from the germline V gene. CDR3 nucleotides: TGTGCCACCAGTGCTAGGGGCAGCGCCTACGAGCAGTACTTC. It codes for CATSARGSAYEQYF.

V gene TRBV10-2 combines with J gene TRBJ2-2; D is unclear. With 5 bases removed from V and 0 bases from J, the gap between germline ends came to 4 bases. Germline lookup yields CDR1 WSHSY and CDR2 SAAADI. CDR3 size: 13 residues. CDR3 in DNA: TGCGCCAGCAGTATCTCGAACACCGGGGAGCTGTTTTTT. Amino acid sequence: CASSISNTGELFF.

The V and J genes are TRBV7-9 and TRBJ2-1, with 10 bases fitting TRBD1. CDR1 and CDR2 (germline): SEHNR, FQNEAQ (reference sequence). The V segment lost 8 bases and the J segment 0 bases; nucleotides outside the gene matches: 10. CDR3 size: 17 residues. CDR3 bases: TGTGCCAGCGGGGGGACGTGGACAGGGGGCTCCTACAATGAGCAGTTCTTC. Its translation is CASGGTWTGGSYNEQFF.

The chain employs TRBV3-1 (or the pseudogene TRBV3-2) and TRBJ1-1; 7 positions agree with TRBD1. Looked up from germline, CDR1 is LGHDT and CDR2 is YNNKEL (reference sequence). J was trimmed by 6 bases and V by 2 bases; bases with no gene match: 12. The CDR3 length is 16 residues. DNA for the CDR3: TGTGCCAGCAGCCAACGTGTGACAGGGCTGATAGCTGAAGCTTTCTTT. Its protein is CASSQRVTGLIAEAFF.

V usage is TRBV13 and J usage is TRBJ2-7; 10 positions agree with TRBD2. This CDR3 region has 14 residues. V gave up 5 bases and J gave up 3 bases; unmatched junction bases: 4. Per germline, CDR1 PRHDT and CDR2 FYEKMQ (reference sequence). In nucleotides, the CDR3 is TGTGCCAGCAGCCCCAGACTAGCGGGCTACGAGCAGTACTTC. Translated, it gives CASSPRLAGYEQYF. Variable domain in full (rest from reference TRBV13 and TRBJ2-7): AAGVIQSPRHLIKEKRETATLKCYPIPRHDTVYWYQQGPGQDPQFLISFYEKMQSDKGSIPDRFSAQQFSDYHSELNMSSLELGDSALYFCASSPRLAGYEQYFGPGTRLTVT.

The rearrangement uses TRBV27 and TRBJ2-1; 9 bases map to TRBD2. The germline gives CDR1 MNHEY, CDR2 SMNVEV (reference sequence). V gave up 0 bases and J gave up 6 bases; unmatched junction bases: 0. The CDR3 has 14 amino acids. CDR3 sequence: CASSLSSGSNEQFF. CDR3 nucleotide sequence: TGTGCCAGCAGTTTATCTAGCGGGAGCAATGAGCAGTTCTTC.

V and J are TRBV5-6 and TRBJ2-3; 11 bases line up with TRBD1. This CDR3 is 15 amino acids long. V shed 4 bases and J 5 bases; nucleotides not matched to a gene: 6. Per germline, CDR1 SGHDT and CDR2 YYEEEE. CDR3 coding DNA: TGTGCCAGCAGCCCCGGGACAGGGGGTAGAGATACGCAGTATTTT. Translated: CASSPGTGGRDTQYF. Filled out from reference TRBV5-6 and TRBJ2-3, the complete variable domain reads DAGVTQSPTHLIKTRGQQVTLRCSPKSGHDTVSWYQQALGQGPQFIFQYYEEEERQRGNFPDRFSGHQFPNYSSELNVNALLLGDSALYLCASSPGTGGRDTQYFGPGTRLTVL.

In DNA form, the CDR3 reads TGTGCCAGCAGCCCCAAGGCCGGGGGGAGCCACGAGCAGTACTTC. This translates into CASSPKAGGSHEQYF. This chain joins TRBV5-4 and TRBJ2-7; 7 nucleotides match TRBD2. V shed 4 bases and J 5 bases; nucleotides not matched to a gene: 12. This CDR3 comprises 15 residues. Germline V lookup: CDR1 SGHNT, CDR2 YYREEE (reference sequence).

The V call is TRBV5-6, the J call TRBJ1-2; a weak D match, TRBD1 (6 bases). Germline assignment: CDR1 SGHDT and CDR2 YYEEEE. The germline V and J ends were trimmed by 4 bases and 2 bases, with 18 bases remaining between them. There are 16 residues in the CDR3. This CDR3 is CASSGVDLGANYGYTF. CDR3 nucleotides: TGTGCCAGCAGCGGCGTTGATTTGGGGGCCAACTATGGCTACACCTTC.

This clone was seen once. CDR3 DNA sequence: TGTGCCAGCAGCTTAGACGGGACAGGGGCCGCTGAAGCTTTCTTT. Amino acids: CASSLDGTGAAEAFF. This rearrangement joins TRBV7-9 to TRBJ1-1; 10 bases are a match to TRBD1. The V and J ends lost 1 base and 6 bases, in that order; junction bases with no gene match: 5. CDR3 length equals 15 residues. Germline lookup yields CDR1 SEHNR and CDR2 FQNEAQ (reference sequence).

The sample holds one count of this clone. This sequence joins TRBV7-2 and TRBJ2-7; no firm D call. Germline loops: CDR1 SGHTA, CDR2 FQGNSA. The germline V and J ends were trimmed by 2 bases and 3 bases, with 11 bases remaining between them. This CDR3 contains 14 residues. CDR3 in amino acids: CASSLSTTGYEQYF. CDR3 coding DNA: TGTGCCAGCAGCTTATCAACCACTGGCTACGAGCAGTACTTC.

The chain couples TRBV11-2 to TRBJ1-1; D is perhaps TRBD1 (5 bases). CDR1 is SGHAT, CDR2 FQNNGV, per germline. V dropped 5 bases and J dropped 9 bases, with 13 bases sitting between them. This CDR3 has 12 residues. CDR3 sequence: CASSRQTAQAFF. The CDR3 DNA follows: TGTGCCAGCAGCCGACAGACGGCCCAAGCTTTCTTT.

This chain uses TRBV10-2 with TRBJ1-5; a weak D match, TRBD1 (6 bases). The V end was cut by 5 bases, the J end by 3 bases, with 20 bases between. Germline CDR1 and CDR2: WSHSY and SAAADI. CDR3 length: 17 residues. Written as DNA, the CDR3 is TGCGCCAGCAGTCCACTAAAACAGACAGGAACCAATCAGCCCCAGCATTTT. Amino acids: CASSPLKQTGTNQPQHF.

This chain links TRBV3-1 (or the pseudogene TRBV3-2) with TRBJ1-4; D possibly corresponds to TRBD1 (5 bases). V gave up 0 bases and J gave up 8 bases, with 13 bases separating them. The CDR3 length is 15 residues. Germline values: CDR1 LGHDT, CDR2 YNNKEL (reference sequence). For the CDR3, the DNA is TGTGCCAGCAGCCAAGAGCAGGGAGGAGAGGAAAAACTGTTTTTT. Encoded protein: CASSQEQGGEEKLFF.

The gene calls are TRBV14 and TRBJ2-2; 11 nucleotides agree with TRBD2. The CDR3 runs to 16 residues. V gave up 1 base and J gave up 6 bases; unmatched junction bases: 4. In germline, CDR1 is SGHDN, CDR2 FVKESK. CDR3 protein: CASSQVAGGIPGELFF. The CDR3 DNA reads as TGTGCCAGCAGCCAAGTAGCGGGAGGGATTCCCGGGGAGCTGTTTTTT.

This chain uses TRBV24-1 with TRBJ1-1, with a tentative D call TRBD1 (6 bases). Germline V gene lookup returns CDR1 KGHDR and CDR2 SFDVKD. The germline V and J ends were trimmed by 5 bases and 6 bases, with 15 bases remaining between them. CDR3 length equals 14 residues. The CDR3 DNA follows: TGTGCCACCAGTGGGGGTCGGGGGGCCTCTGAAGCTTTCTTT. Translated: CATSGGRGASEAFF.

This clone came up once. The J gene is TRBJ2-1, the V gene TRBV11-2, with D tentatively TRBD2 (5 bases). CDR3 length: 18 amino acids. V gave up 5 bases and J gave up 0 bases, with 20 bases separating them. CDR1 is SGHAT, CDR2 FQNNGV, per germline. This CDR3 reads CASSHLRTRRSSYNEQFF. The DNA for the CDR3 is TGTGCCAGCAGCCACCTTCGGACTCGCAGAAGCTCCTACAATGAGCAGTTCTTC.

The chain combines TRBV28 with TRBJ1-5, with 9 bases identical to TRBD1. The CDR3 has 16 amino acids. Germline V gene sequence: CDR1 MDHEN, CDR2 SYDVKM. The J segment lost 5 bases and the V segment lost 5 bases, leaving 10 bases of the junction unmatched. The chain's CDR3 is CASSPLIDRGDQPQHF. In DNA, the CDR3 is TGTGCCAGCAGTCCGCTGATTGACAGGGGGGATCAGCCCCAGCATTTT.

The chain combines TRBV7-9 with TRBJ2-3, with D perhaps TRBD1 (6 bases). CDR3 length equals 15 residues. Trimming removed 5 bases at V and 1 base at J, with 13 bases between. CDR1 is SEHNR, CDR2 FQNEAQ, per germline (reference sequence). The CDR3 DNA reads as TGTGCCAGCAGCCTTGCGAACAGGGGCACAGATACGCAGTATTTT. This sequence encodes CASSLANRGTDTQYF. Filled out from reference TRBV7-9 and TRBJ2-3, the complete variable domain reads DTGVSQNPRHKITKRGQNVTFRCDPISEHNRLYWYRQTLGQGPEFLTYFQNEAQLEKSRLLSDRFSAERPKGSFSTLEIQRTEQGDSAMYLCASSLANRGTDTQYFGPGTRLTVL.

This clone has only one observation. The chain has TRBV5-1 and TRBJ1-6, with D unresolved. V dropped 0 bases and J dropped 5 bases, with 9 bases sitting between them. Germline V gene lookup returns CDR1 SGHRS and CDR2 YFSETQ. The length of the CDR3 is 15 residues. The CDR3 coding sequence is TGCGCCAGCAGCTTGGCCGTGGGAGATAATTCACCCCTCCACTTT. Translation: CASSLAVGDNSPLHF.

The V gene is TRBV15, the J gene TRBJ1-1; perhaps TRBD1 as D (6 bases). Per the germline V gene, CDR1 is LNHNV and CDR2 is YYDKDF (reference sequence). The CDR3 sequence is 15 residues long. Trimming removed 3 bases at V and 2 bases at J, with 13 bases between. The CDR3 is CATSSMRGGNTEAFF. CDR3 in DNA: TGTGCCACCAGCAGTATGCGAGGGGGAAACACTGAAGCTTTCTTT.

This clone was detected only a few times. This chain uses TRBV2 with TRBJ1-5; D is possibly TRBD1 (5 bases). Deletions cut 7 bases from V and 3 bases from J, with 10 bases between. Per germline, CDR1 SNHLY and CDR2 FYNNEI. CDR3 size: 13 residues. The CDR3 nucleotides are TGTGCCAGCATAGGCAGGGTCAATCAGCCCCAGCATTTT. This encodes CASIGRVNQPQHF.